This TCR beta chain was found in a study of shared clonotypes between healthy human individuals. For the study at large: Donors consisted of a couple of women and three men between 18 and 49.

The CDR3 runs 17 residues. The ends were cut back, 5 bases at V and 0 bases at J, with 18 bases in the middle. CDR1 and CDR2 from the germline V gene are SGHAT and FQNNGV. Positively selected for CCR7, the CD45RO-negative cells used as naive CD8 cells excluded terminally differentiated effector memory CD45RA+ cells. Adults of Caucasian background living in Nashville, Tennessee made up all donors. Worth noting for this clone: Antigen unknown.

The repertoire was sequenced with immunoSEQ multiplex PCR; TCRdb's copy has only in-frame clones and lacks some. The sample holds about 2.1 million clones; just under 95% are singletons and the top ten take 1.5% to 2%. Study-wide results and caveats: Researchers found naive subsets generally carried larger estimated richness than memory subsets. About 5% of naive CD4 clonotypes were shared across a few donors.

The clonotype was recovered from a man in his late teens or twenties in good health. Some clones in this sample may be carry-over from other donors' samples. This rearrangement joins TRBV11-2 to TRBJ2-3; D is perhaps TRBD2 (5 bases). The sample comprised naive CD8+ T cells from PBMCs. The CDR3 here is CASSTVDGGYSTDTQYF. Written as DNA, the CDR3 is TGTGCCAGCAGCACAGTAGATGGCGGGTATAGCACAGATACGCAGTATTTT.